This T cell receptor beta chain was documented in a study of blood T cell repertoires in COVID-19. Overall study: Whether acute or convalescent, the COVID-19 samples came from the United States, Italy and Spain.

Per the study methods: Amplification of reference gene primers provided the estimated nucleated cell counts. The assay was immunoSEQ multiplex PCR, and TCRdb's table has in-frame clones only and misses some. V and J calls and clone size follow that table, whereas D and trimming were derived from the DNA. The data contain a few hundred thousand clones, approximately 85% of them singletons. This CDR3 comprises 15 residues. J was trimmed by 5 bases and V by 4 bases; bases with no gene match: 10. Germline V gene data show CDR1 as SGHRS and CDR2 as YFSETQ. This receptor was obtained from a woman between 50 and 59 years old with acute or convalescent COVID-19. Sample: peripheral blood. This sequence joins TRBV5-1 and TRBJ1-1; 8 bases agree with TRBD1. The CDR3 loop reads CASSPWTGSNTEAFF. The CDR3 region has the DNA TGCGCCAGCAGCCCGTGGACAGGGAGCAATACTGAAGCTTTCTTT. The variable domain in full, with the rest retrieved from reference TRBV5-1 and TRBJ1-1, is KAGVTQTPRYLIKTRGQQVTLSCSPISGHRSVSWYQQTPGQGLQFLFEYFSETQRNKGNFPGRFSGRQFSNSRSEMNVSTLELGDSALYLCASSPWTGSNTEAFFGQGTRLTVV.